These T cell receptor beta chains were read from a single sample in a study of breast tumors, draining lymph nodes, adjacent tissues. Each CDR3 protein is one row after TCRdb ran MiXCR on the multiplex PCR reads. The sample shows 160,000 or so distinct CDR3 sequences, 30% to 40% of them seen only once. Sample: axillary lymph node tissue. Receptor source: a female donor with breast cancer. Some clones in this sample may be carry-over from other donors' samples. The CDR3 runs from the conserved cysteine through the conserved F or W. A D gene is named only where the DNA matches it firmly. Expanded clones get a size class; other rows say once, few or many, or leave the size out.

size	V	J	D	DNA	CDR3
many	TRBV7-2	TRBJ2-7	.	TGTGCCAGCAGCCGATGGCGGGATAGGGGGGCCGAGCAGTACTTC	CASSRWRDRGAEQYF
.	TRBV19	TRBJ1-4	.	TGTGCCAGTAGTCCCGGAATCACTAATGAAAAACTGTTTTTT	CASSPGITNEKLFF
.	TRBV5-5	TRBJ1-1	TRBD1	TGTGCCAGCAGGTCGGGACAGCTGAACACTGAAGCTTTCTTT	CASRSGQLNTEAFF
.	TRBV7-9	TRBJ2-7	.	TGTGCCAGCAGCTTGTGGGGGGGCGAGGGCGAGCAGTACTTC	CASSLWGGEGEQYF
many	TRBV19	TRBJ2-5	.	TGTGCCAGTAGCCCCATGTCAGGGATCGGAGAGACCCAGTACTTC	CASSPMSGIGETQYF
.	TRBV28	TRBJ1-1	.	TGTGCCAGCAGTTTGCCAATGAACACTGAAGCTTTCTTT	CASSLPMNTEAFF
many	TRBV19	TRBJ2-1	TRBD2	TGTGCCAGTAGTCGTAGCGGGACCTCCTACAATGAGCAGTTCTTC	CASSRSGTSYNEQFF
many	TRBV6-2/TRBV6-3	TRBJ2-1	TRBD2	TGTGCCAGCAGTTACGCCACCGGTACTAGCGGGGGCTACAATGAGCAGTTCTTC	CASSYATGTSGGYNEQFF
many	TRBV5-1	TRBJ1-4	.	TGCGCCAGCAGCAGCACCCGTGGCAGGAATGAAAAACTGTTTTTT	CASSSTRGRNEKLFF
many	TRBV9	TRBJ2-1	TRBD2	TGTGCCAGCAGCGAGCCCCTATCCAGCGGGGACGCCGATGAGCAGTTCTTC	CASSEPLSSGDADEQFF
.	TRBV20-1	TRBJ2-5	.	TGCGGTGCACGGGAGGGGGCGCTAGACCAAGAGACCCAATACTTC	CGAREGALDQETQYF
many	TRBV30	TRBJ1-2	.	TGTGCCTGGAGTGGGGGCAGGGACTATGGCTACACCTTC	CAWSGGRDYGYTF
.	TRBV5-1	TRBJ1-2	TRBD1	TGCGCCAGACGCCTTGGGGGACAGTCCTATGGCTACACCTTC	CARRLGGQSYGYTF
many	TRBV5-1	TRBJ1-4	.	TGCGCCAGCAGCCCCCGGGACCTTAATGAAAAACTGTTTTTT	CASSPRDLNEKLFF
many	TRBV4-1	TRBJ2-1	.	TGCGCCAGCAGCCATAGGACTCCTGAGCAGTTCTTC	CASSHRTPEQFF
.	TRBV19	TRBJ1-3	.	TGTGCCAGTGGCCCTGGGAGGCTGTGCTCTGGAAACACCATATATTTT	CASGPGRLCSGNTIYF